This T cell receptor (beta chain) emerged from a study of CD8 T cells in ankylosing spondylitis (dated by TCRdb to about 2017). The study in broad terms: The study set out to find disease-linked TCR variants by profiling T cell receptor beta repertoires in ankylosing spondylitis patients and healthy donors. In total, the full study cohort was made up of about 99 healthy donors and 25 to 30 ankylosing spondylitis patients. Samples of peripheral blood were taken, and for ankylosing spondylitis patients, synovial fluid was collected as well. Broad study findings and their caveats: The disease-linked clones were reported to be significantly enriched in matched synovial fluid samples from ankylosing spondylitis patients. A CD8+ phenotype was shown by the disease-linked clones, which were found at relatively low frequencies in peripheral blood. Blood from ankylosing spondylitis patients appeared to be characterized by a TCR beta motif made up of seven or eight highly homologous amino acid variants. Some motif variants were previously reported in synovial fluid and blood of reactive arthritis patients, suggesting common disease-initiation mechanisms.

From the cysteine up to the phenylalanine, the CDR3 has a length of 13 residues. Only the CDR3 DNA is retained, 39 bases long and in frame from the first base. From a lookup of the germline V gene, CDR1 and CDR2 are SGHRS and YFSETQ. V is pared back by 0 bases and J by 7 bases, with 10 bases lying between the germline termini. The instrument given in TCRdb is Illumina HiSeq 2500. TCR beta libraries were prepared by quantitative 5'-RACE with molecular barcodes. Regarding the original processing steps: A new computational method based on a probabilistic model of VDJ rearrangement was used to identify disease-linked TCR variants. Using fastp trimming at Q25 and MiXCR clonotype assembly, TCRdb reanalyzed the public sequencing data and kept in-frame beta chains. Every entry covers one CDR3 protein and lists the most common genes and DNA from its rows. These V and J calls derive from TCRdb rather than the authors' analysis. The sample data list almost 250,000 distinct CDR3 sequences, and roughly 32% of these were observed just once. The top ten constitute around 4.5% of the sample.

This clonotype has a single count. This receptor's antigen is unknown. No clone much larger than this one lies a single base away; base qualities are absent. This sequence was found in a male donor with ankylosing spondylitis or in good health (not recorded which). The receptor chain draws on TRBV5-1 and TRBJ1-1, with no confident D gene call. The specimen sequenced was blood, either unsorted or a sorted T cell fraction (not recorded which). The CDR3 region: CASSLEVRGEAFF. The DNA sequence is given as TGCGCCAGCAGCTTGGAGGTGCGAGGTGAAGCTTTCTTT.